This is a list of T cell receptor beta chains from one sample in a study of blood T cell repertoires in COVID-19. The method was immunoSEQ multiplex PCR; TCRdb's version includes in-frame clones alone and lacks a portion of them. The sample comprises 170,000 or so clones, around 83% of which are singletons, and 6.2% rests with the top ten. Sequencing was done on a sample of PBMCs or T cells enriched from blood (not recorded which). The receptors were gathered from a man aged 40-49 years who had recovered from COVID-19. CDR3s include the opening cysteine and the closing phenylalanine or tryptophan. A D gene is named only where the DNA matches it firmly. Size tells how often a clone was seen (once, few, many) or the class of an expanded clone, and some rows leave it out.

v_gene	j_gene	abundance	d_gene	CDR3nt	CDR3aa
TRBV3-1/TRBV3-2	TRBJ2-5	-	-	TGTGCCAGCAGCCAACGTTTAGCGGAGACCCAGTACTTC	CASSQRLAETQYF
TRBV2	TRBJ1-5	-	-	TGTGCCAGCAGTGCCCTCGGGGGGGTGAGCAATCAGCCCCAGCATTTT	CASSALGGVSNQPQHF
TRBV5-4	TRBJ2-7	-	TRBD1	TGTGCCAGCGGCCTTCGGGACAGGGAAGGCGAGCAGTACTTC	CASGLRDREGEQYF
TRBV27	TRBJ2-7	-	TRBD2	TGTGCCAGCTCCAGACTAGCGGGAGGGTCAGAGCAGTACTTC	CASSRLAGGSEQYF
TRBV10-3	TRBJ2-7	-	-	TGTGCCATCATGGAAGGAGATTACGAGCAGTACTTC	CAIMEGDYEQYF
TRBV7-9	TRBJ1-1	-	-	TGTGCCAGCAGTCCCGCCGGAACAGGGTGGATGAACACTGAAGCTTTCTTT	CASSPAGTGWMNTEAFF
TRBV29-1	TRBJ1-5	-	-	TGCAGCGTTAGCAGGGGAGGGAATCAGCCCCAGCATTTT	CSVSRGGNQPQHF
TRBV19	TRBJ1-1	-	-	TGTGCCAGTAGTACACTCACAGGGTCTATGAACACTGAAGCTTTCTTT	CASSTLTGSMNTEAFF
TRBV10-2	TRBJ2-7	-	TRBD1	TGCGCCACCGGGGGGGACAGGGGGATTTACGAGCAGTACTTC	CATGGDRGIYEQYF
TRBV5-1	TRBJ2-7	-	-	TGCGCCAGCAGCTTGGACCCACAGACCTACGAGCAGTACTTC	CASSLDPQTYEQYF
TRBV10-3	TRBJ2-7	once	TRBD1	TGTGCCATCAGTCCGGGACAGGGGGGCTACGAGCAGTACTTC	CAISPGQGGYEQYF
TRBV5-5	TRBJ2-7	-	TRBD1	TGTGCCAGCAGCTTGGGGACAGGGGGCCTTCGCGAGCAGTACTTC	CASSLGTGGLREQYF
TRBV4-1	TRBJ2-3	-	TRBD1	TGCGCCAGCAGCCTCGGGACAGCCTACGATACGCAGTATTTT	CASSLGTAYDTQYF
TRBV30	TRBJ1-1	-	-	TGTGCCTGTGGCCGTGGGGGGACTGAAGCTTTCTTT	CACGRGGTEAFF
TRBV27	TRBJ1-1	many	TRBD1	TGTGCCAGCAGTGTGGACAGGGGAACTGAAGCTTTCTTT	CASSVDRGTEAFF
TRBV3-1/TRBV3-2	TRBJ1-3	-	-	TGTGCCAGCAGCCAAGCACAGGGAAACACCATATATTTT	CASSQAQGNTIYF
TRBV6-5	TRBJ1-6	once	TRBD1	TGTGCCAGCACCCACGACAGGGATTCACCCCTCCACTTT	CASTHDRDSPLHF
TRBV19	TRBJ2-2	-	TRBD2	TGTGCCAGTAGTCCCCTGGGGGGGGGCACCGGGGAGCTGTTTTTT	CASSPLGGGTGELFF
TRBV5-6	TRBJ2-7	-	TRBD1	TGTGCCAGCAGGCTAACAGGGGACCCCTACGAGCAGTACTTC	CASRLTGDPYEQYF
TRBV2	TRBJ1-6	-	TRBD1	TGTGCCAGCAAAGGGGACAGGGCCAATAATTCACCCCTCCACTTT	CASKGDRANNSPLHF
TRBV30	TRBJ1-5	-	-	TGTGCCTCCGAATCGGGAGGGCTAGGCCAGCCCCAGCATTTT	CASESGGLGQPQHF
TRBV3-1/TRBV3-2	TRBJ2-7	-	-	TGTGCCAGCAGCCAAGAGGGGGGGGCTTGGAGGGAGCAGTACTTC	CASSQEGGAWREQYF
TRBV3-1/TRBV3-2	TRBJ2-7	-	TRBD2	TGTGCCGTCGGGACTAGCGGGAGCTCCTACGAGCAGTACTTC	CAVGTSGSSYEQYF
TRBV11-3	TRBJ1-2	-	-	TGTGCCAGCAGCTACGACAGGTCAAATGGCTACACCTTC	CASSYDRSNGYTF
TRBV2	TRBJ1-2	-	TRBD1	TGTGGGACAGGAGATGGCTATGGCTACACCTTC	CGTGDGYGYTF
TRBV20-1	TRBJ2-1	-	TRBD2	TGCAGTGCTAGTCTTACTAGCGGGAAGGTTGAGCAGTTCTTC	CSASLTSGKVEQFF
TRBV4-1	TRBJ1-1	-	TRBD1	TGCGCCAGCACCCAGAGGACAGGGTCTGAAGCTTTCTTT	CASTQRTGSEAFF
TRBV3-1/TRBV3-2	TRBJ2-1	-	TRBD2	TGTGCCAGCAGCCGAAACGGCGGGAGCGGTCGGCAGTTCTTC	CASSRNGGSGRQFF
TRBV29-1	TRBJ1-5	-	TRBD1	TGCAGCGTTGAACCGGGACAGGGTTTGGGCAATCAGCCCCAGCATTTT	CSVEPGQGLGNQPQHF
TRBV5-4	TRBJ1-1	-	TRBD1	TGTGCCAGCAGCTACCGGGACAGCTTTGAAGCTTTCTTT	CASSYRDSFEAFF
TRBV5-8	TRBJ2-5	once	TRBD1	TGTGCCAGCAACTCCCGGACAGGGAAAGAGACCCAGTACTTC	CASNSRTGKETQYF
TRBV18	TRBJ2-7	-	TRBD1	TGTGCCAGCTCACCCCGGACAGGGGCGAGCTCCTACGAGCAGTACTTC	CASSPRTGASSYEQYF
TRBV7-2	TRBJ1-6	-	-	TGTGCCAGCAGCTTAGTTGGAGTGGGGGGAGGAAATTCACCCCTCCACTTT	CASSLVGVGGGNSPLHF
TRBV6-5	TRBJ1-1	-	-	TGTGCCAGCAGCCTTAACTTCCTTTCGAACACTGAAGCTTTCTTT	CASSLNFLSNTEAFF
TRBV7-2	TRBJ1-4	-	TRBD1	TGTGCCAGCAGCTTACGAGGGTCAGGGGGAAATGAAAAACTGTTTTTT	CASSLRGSGGNEKLFF
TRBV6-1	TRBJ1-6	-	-	TGTGCCAGCAGTGACCTCAGTCTGCATAATTCACCCCTCCACTTT	CASSDLSLHNSPLHF
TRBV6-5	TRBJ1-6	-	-	TGTGCCAGCAGTTACATACAGGGTAATTCACCCCTCCACTTT	CASSYIQGNSPLHF
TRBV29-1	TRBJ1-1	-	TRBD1	TGCAGCGCCCGGACAGGGATGAACACTGAAGCTTTCTTT	CSARTGMNTEAFF
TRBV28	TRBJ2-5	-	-	TGTGCCAGCAGTTCGGAACGCAGGGTCCGAGAGACCCAGTACTTC	CASSSERRVRETQYF
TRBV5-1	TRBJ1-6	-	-	TGCGCCAGCAGCTCCTGGGTCGCAGGCTATAATTCACCCCTCCACTTT	CASSSWVAGYNSPLHF
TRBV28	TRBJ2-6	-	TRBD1	TGTGCCAGCAGGGACAGGTCCACACTGTCTGGGTCTGGGGCCAACGTCCTGACTTTC	CASRDRSTLSGSGANVLTF
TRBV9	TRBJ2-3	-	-	TGTGCCAGCAGCCCCGGACTAACCTCACGCCGGTATACGCAGTATTTT	CASSPGLTSRRYTQYF